Listed here is a single T cell receptor (beta chain). The data originate from a study of T cell responses to AZD1222 COVID-19 vaccine. Only in-frame clones appear in the TCRdb table, and some are missing; sequencing was by immunoSEQ multiplex PCR. This sample has more than 100,000 clones; around 86% occur once, and the top ten carry 1% to 1.5%. This specimen was peripheral blood, taken on day 0 of AZD1222 vaccination. The sequence was obtained from an adult in good health.

CDR3 nucleotide sequence: TGCGCCAGCAGCCAAGATACAGGGTCAATCGGTGAGCAGTTCTTC. This translates into CASSQDTGSIGEQFF. This chain links TRBV4-3 with TRBJ2-1, with a weak D call TRBD1 (6 bases). Deletions cut 0 bases from V and 9 bases from J, with 15 bases between. There are 15 residues in the CDR3. CDR1 is LGHNA and CDR2 is YSLEER in the germline V gene.